This TCR beta chain was found in a study of early T cells in non-severe SARS-CoV-2 infection. Study details: Unpaired chains resulted from sequencing bulk RNA of unsorted whole blood.

Researchers tagged individual cDNA molecules with unique molecular identifiers. TCRdb independently ran MiXCR on the 5' RACE reads; one entry per CDR3 protein. The data hold tens of thousands of distinct CDR3 sequences, with about 6% observed a single time. Study-wide results and limits: There was a bias toward anti-spike CD8 responses in VDJdb matching, which missed private and CD4 specificities.

V shed 6 bases and J shed 8 bases, with 16 bases lying between them. This CDR3 is built from 14 residues. CDR1 and CDR2 from the germline V gene are MGHRA and YSYEKL. This clonotype was recorded many times. The antigen remains undetermined. The input for sequencing was whole blood, taken at baseline. This rearrangement joins TRBV4-1 to TRBJ1-4; TRBD1 might be the D (5 bases). This TCR derives from an adult who was a healthcare worker with PCR-confirmed SARS-CoV-2 infection or an uninfected control (not recorded which). CDR3 region: CASSPRDGQEKLFF. CDR3 in DNA: TGCGCCAGCAGTCCCCGGGACGGGCAGGAAAAACTGTTTTTT.